The 6 T cell receptor beta chains presented below share a single source sample, sequenced in a study of blood T cell repertoires in COVID-19. The method was immunoSEQ multiplex PCR; TCRdb's version includes in-frame clones alone and lacks a portion of them. The sample includes around 58,000 clones, about nine tenths of them seen just once. Sequencing was done on a sample of peripheral blood. These receptors originate from a woman aged 55-69 years with active or convalescent COVID-19.

This clone was observed a single time. The chain couples TRBV5-1 to TRBJ2-1, with 7 bases fitting TRBD2. The germline V gene has CDR1 SGHRS and CDR2 YFSETQ. Trimming at V came to 2 bases and at J to 4 bases, leaving 3 bases not matched to a gene. The CDR3 spans 14 residues. CDR3 residues: CASSFASGYNEQFF. The CDR3 bases are TGCGCCAGCAGCTTCGCTAGCGGATACAATGAGCAGTTCTTC.

V and J are TRBV14 and TRBJ2-7; perhaps TRBD1 as D (5 bases). V was clipped by 1 base and J by 1 base, with 8 bases between them. There are 14 residues in the CDR3. The V gene's germline CDR1 is SGHDN and CDR2 FVKESK. The CDR3 DNA sequence: TGTGCCAGCAGCCAAGCCCAGGGATCCTACGAGCAGTACTTC. Amino acid sequence: CASSQAQGSYEQYF.

J is TRBJ2-7 and V is TRBV20-1; 8 nucleotides match TRBD2. The CDR3 is 14 amino acids. The germline CDR1 and CDR2 sequences are DFQATT and SNEGSKA (reference sequence). V shed 3 bases, J shed 0 bases, and the junction held 4 bases outside the gene matches. The CDR3 nucleotides read TGCAGTGCTAGTAGCGGGGACGGCTCCTACGAGCAGTACTTC. Amino acids: CSASSGDGSYEQYF.

The rearrangement links TRBV28 to TRBJ2-1, with D unresolved. This CDR3 is built from 13 residues. V gave up 3 bases and J gave up 5 bases, with 8 bases separating them. CDR1 and CDR2 (germline): MDHEN, SYDVKM. The CDR3 region is CASSFGQNNEQFF. Here the CDR3 DNA reads TGTGCCAGCAGTTTTGGGCAGAACAATGAGCAGTTCTTC.

Details on this clone: Its ends do not fully match the called genes, so a read error is possible. CDR3 DNA sequence: TGTGCCGGCAGCTTAATGCGGGCGAACACCGGGGAGCTGTTTTTT. Protein: CAGSLMRANTGELFF. This rearrangement joins TRBV7-9 to TRBJ2-2; TRBD2 is a possible D gene (5 bases). Looked up from germline, CDR1 is SEHNR and CDR2 is FQNEAQ (reference sequence). This CDR3 has 15 amino acids.

The chain joins TRBV4-3 to TRBJ2-1; 14 bases align to TRBD2. The length of the CDR3 is 19 residues. V trimming: 2 bases; J trimming: 1 base; junction bases outside the gene matches: 7. Per the germline V gene, CDR1 is LGHNA and CDR2 is YSLEER. CDR3 DNA sequence: TGCGCCAGCAGCCAATACTCCGGGACTAGCGGGGGTTCCTACAATGAGCAGTTCTTC. Translation: CASSQYSGTSGGSYNEQFF.